This TCR beta chain was identified during a study of spatial heterogeneity in lung cancer. Regarding time point: sample taken at primary tumor resection. Sequencing covered unsorted whole RNA taken from tumor, nontumor lung or frozen PBMC. Samples were obtained from around 72 donors, all untreated early-stage non-small cell lung cancer patients. Findings and limits, study-wide: At resection, ubiquitous expanded tumor TCRs appeared in blood more than at follow-up.

The J segment lost 7 bases and the V segment lost 4 bases, leaving 4 bases of the junction unmatched. The CDR3 is made up of 13 amino acids. Germline CDR1 SQVTM, CDR2 ANQGSEA. TCRdb re-called the 5' RACE reads with MiXCR, one entry per CDR3 protein. The sample has under 11,000 distinct CDR3 sequences, roughly 5.1% seen once; the top ten hold 20% to 30%. Relative to its sample, this clonotype is medium-sized. Antigen: not known. The source was PBMCs, collected at surgery. The V gene is TRBV29-1, the J gene TRBJ1-4, with 9 bases identical to TRBD1. The sequence came from a male donor with early-stage non-small cell lung cancer. This chain's CDR3 is CSVAPGQGEKLFF. The CDR3 coding sequence is TGCAGCGTTGCACCGGGACAGGGTGAAAAACTGTTTTTT.